The clone carrying this TCR beta chain was detected only a few times. Its antigen remains unidentified. Only patients with CD8+CD57+ cell expansion on flow cytometry were chosen for sequencing. This entry belongs to a study of CD8+CD57+ T cells in acquired aplastic anemia. For CDR3 and TCR beta VDJ profiling, genomic DNA was the template used. TCRdb itself ran the reads through MiXCR, one entry per CDR3 protein. The sample has 250,000 to 300,000 distinct CDR3 sequences; roughly 53% are singletons. Study results and caveats: Patients and controls shared some 30 CD8+ CDR3 sequences.

The CDR3 runs to 15 residues. J lost 3 bases, V lost 5 bases, and 7 bases had no gene match. The chain links TRBV12-3 or TRBV12-4 to TRBJ2-5; TRBD1 matches at 9 bases. Sequences were obtained from sorted CD4+, CD8+, or CD8+CD57+ T cells (not recorded which) from PBMCs. The clonotype was recovered from a human donor with aplastic anemia. The CDR3 reads CASSTPGQGKETQYF. In DNA, the CDR3 is TGTGCCAGCAGTACACCGGGACAGGGAAAAGAGACCCAGTACTTC.